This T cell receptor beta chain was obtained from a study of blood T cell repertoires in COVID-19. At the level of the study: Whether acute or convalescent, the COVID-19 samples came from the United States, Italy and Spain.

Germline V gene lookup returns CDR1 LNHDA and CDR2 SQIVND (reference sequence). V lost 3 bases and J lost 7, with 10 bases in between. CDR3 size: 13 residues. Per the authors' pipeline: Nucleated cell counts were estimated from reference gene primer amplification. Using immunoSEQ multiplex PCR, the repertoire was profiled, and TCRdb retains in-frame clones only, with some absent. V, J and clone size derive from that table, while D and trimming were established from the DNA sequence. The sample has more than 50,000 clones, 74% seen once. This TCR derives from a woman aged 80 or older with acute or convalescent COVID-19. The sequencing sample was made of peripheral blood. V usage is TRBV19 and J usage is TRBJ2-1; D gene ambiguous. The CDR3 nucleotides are TGTGCCAGTAGTATGTCGGTGAAGAATGAGCAGTTCTTC. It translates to CASSMSVKNEQFF.